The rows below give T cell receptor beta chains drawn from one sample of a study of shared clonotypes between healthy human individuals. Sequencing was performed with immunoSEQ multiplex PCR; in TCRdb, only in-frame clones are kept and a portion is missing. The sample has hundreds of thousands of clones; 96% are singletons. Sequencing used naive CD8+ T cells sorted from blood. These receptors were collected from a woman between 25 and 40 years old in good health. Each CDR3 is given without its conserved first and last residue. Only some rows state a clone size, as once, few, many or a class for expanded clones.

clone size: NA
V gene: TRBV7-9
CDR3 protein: ASSLQDDYEQY

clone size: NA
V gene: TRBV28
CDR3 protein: ASSGPLLYEQY

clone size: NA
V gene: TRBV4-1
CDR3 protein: ASSLGLVVAGELF

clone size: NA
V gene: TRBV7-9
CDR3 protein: ASRMEPHEQF

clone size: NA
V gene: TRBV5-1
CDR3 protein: ASRGYTEAF

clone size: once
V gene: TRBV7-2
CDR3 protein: ASSSTVRTDTQY

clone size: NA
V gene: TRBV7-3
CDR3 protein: ASSLNRRGTLAGASEQF

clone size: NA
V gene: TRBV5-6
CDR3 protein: ASSSEGFGEKLF

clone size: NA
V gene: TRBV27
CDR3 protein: ASSLSGGNFNEQF

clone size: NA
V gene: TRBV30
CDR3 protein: AWCPRGSYNEQF

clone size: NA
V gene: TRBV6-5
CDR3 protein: ASRPGQSPSYEQY

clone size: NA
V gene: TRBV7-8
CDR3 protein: ASSLSSAGPLF

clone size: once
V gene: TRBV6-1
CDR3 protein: ASSYGDSYT

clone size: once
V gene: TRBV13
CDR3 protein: ASSPRDHHNEQF

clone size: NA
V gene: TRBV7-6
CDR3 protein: ASSFPRAGGPTQETQY

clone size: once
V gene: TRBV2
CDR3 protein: ASREDRDEQY

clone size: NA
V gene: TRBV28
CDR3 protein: ASRGFMARGKAGANVLT

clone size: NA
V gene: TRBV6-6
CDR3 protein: ASSYAGITDTQY

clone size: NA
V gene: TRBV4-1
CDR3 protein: ASSHGTGTSGTQYSYEQY

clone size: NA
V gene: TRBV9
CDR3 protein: ASSTEGTGGQPQH

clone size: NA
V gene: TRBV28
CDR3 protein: ASSLSDGPTDTQY

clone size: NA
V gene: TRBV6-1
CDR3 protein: ASSDLNRDNNQPQH

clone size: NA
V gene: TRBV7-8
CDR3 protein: ASSLAHEGPGEQY

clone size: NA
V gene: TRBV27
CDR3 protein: ASSLSPGARSYNEQF

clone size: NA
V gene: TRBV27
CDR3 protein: ASSLSAGGYEQY

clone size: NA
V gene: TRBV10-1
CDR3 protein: ASSETSGILVGTDTQY

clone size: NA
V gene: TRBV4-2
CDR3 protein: ASSQDNSPSGVPYEQY

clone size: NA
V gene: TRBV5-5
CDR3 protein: ASDRDSLNTEAF

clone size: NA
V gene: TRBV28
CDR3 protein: ASSLSKGIHEKLF

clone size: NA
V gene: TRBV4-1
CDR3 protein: ASSQDIGKAF

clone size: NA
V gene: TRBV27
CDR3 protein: ASSFSGNTEAF

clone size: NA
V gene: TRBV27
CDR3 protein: ASRPGTVNQPQH

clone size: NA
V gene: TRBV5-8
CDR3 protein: ASSPGPGEGQPQH

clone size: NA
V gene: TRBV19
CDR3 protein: ASSAGTGVYTEAF

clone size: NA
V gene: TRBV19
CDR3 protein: ASSIFFGESYEQY

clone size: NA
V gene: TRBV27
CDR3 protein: ASSGTGHYEQY

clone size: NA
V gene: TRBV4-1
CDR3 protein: ASSQEPDRYNEQF

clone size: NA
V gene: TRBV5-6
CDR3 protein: ASSLGASGNTGELF

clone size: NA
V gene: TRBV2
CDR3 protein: ASSPPRDRPQETQY

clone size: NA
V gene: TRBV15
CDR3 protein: ATSRDFTEYGLAGGRELF

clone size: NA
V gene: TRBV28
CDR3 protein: ASPNEKLF

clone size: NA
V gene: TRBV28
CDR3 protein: ASSSPGRISSTDTQY

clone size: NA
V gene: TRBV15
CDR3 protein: ATSRGQGLEPQH

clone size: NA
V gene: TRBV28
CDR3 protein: ASGGSYAPYEQY

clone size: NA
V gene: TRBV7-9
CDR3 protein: ASSLRESGPSNEKLF

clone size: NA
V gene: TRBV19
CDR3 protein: ASTATGGELF

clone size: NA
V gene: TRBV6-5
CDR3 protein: ASSSFTGQYNEQF

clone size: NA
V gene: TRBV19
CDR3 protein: ASSLDRYNEQF

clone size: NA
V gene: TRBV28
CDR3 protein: ASGVATNNQETQY

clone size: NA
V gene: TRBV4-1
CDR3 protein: ASSQDEIAYEQY

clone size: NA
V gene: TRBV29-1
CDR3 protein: SVGVLRPNTEAF

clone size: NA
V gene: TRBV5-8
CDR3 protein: ASNSHRPNYGYT

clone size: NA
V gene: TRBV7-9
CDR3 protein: ASSSGGRDGYT

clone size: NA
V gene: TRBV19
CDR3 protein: ASSRSAGANVLT

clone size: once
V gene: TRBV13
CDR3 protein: ASSLGDRVEYGYT

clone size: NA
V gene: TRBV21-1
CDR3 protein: ASSKSGAKQEANYGYT

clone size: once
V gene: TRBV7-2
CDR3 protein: ASSLVGELF

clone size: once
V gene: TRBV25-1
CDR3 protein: ASSESWGYNEQF

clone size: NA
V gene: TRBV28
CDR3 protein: ASTFGLAGAADTQY

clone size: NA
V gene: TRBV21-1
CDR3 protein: ASSKESGALLDEQY